The 5 T cell receptor beta chains reported below all come from one sample, sequenced in a study of T cells in Graves' hyperthyroidism and ophthalmopathy. Amplified TCR beta CDR3 regions derived from RNA transcripts. Primed by the HTBI set, a first-round RT-PCR was run on the TCR CDR3. TCRdb re-called the multiplex PCR reads through MiXCR, storing one row per CDR3 protein. The data contain over 300,000 distinct CDR3 sequences, roughly 14% of them seen just once; the ten biggest clones take up 11%. The material sequenced was blood. The receptors were gathered from an older woman with Graves' hyperthyroidism.

This clonotype was detected ten times or more. This rearrangement joins TRBV29-1 to TRBJ1-1; D possibly corresponds to TRBD1 (5 bases). V was clipped by 4 bases and J by 4 bases, with 16 bases between them. This CDR3 region has 14 residues. Germline loops: CDR1 SQVTM, CDR2 ANQGSEA. CDR3 sequence: CSVAPGTDGTEAFF. The CDR3 nucleotides are TGCAGCGTTGCCCCCGGGACTGACGGCACTGAAGCTTTCTTT.

This clonotype came up a few times. CDR3 loop: CASSPPERAGVTGELFF. Written as DNA, the CDR3 is TGTGCCAGCAGCCCCCCCGAAAGGGCAGGGGTAACCGGGGAGCTGTTTTTT. The chain combines TRBV9 with TRBJ2-2; tentative D call: TRBD1 (6 bases). CDR1 and CDR2 from the germline V gene are SGDLS and YYNGEE. The ends were cut back, 4 bases at V and 5 bases at J, with 21 bases in the middle. The CDR3 sequence is 17 residues long.

This CDR3 reads CASSIVGPGEQYF. In DNA, the CDR3 is TGTGCCAGTAGTATAGTGGGCCCGGGAGAGCAGTACTTC. The J gene is TRBJ2-7, the V gene TRBV19; the D gene is possibly TRBD2 (5 bases). The CDR3 consists of 13 residues. Germline values: CDR1 LNHDA, CDR2 SQIVND (reference sequence). Trimming left V 1 base short and J 7 bases short, with 11 bases between.

This clonotype has ten or more counts. CDR3 sequence: CASVSGNTYEQYF. DNA for the CDR3: TGTGCCAGCGTATCGGGGAATACCTACGAGCAGTACTTC. The V gene is TRBV6-1, the J gene TRBJ2-7; perhaps TRBD2 as D (5 bases). The CDR3 is made up of 13 amino acids. Between the trimmed V and J ends, which lost 8 bases and 2 bases, there was a span of 13 bases. Germline CDR1 MNHNS, CDR2 SASEGT.

In this sample, this clonotype turned up many times. The chain combines TRBV5-1 with TRBJ2-3; 11 nucleotides agree with TRBD1. V trimming: 4 bases; J trimming: 0 bases; junction bases outside the gene matches: 4. Germline CDR1 is SGHRS and CDR2 is YFSETQ. CDR3 length equals 16 residues. The CDR3 sequence: CASSRTGGRSTDTQYF. CDR3 nucleotide sequence: TGCGCCAGCAGCCGGACAGGGGGCAGGAGCACAGATACGCAGTATTTT.